This T cell receptor (beta chain) derives from a study of T cells in Graves' hyperthyroidism and ophthalmopathy. Amplification targeted TCR beta CDR3 regions from RNA transcripts. TCR CDR3 underwent first-round RT-PCR with the HTBI primer set. TCRdb called the multiplex PCR reads again in MiXCR, with one record for every CDR3 protein. This sample has approximately 690,000 distinct CDR3 sequences, with about 15% found just once. The diagnostic basis comprised clinical symptoms, serum thyroxine and TRAb, thyroid ultrasound and orbital computed tomography. This clonotype was observed at least ten times. Its specificity is not known. In germline, CDR1 is MDHEN, CDR2 SYDVKM. The ends were cut back, 5 bases at V and 5 bases at J, with 9 bases in the middle. The CDR3 is made up of 12 amino acids. General study findings and limits: Stable hyperthyroidism was told apart from ophthalmopathy by a model built on 13 V-J features.

J is TRBJ2-5 and V is TRBV28, with D maybe TRBD2 (5 bases). Sequences were obtained from blood. This receptor was identified in a woman aged 45-65 years with Graves' ophthalmopathy. The CDR3 here is CASSTSAETQYF. The CDR3 DNA reads TGTGCCAGCAGTACTAGTGCCGAGACCCAGTACTTC.